This T cell receptor beta chain was captured in a study of Ad26.COV2.S vaccination and SARS-CoV-2 variants. Treatment in this sample: roughly 19 received Ad26.COV2.S at low or high dose, single or two shots; about 5 received placebo; per-sample allocation not given. The study sampled participants on day 63 after the first vaccine or placebo injection. This adult donor, from Boston, was 18-55 years old. An Ad26 vector expressing Wuhan-strain SARS-CoV-2 spike constituted the vaccine. Germline V gene lookup returns CDR1 SGDLS and CDR2 YYNGEE. The CDR3 consists of 14 residues. With 3 bases clipped from V and 1 base from J, the junction kept 1 base outside the gene matches. The table came from immunoSEQ multiplex PCR; TCRdb's copy has only in-frame clones and leaves some out. The sample shows about 280,000 clones, 87% of them seen only once.

J is TRBJ2-7 and V is TRBV9; TRBD2 aligns across 10 bases. The sequence was collected from a person aged 18-65 years who received the Ad26.COV2.S COVID-19 vaccine or a placebo. Specimen: peripheral blood, collected in a trial of Ad26.COV2.S vaccine versus placebo. The CDR3 is CASSATSGSYEQYF. The CDR3 region has the DNA TGTGCCAGCAGCGCGACTAGCGGGTCCTACGAGCAGTACTTC.